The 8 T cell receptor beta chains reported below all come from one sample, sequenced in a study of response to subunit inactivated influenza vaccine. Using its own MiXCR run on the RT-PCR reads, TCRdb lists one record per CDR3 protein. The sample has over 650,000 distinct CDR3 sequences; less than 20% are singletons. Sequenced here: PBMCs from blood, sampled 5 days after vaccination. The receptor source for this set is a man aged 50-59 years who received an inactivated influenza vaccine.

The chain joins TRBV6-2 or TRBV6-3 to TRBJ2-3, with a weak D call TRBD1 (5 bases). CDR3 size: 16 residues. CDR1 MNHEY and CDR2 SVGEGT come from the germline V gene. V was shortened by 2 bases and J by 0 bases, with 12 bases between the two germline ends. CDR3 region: CASSYVSGWSTDTQYF. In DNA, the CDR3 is TGTGCCAGCAGTTACGTATCAGGGTGGAGCACAGATACGCAGTATTTT.

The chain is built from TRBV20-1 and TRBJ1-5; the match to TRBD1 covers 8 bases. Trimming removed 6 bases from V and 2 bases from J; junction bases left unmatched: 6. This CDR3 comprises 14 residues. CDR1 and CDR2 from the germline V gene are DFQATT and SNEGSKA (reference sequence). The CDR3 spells CSAAGGTGNQPQHF. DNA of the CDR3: TGCAGTGCGGCAGGGGGCACGGGCAATCAGCCCCAGCATTTT.

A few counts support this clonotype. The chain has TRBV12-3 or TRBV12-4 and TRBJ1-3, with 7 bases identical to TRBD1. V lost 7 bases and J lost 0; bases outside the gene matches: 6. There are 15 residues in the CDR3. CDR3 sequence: CASTPGQYSGNTIYF. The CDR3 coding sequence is TGTGCCAGCACTCCGGGACAGTACTCTGGAAACACCATATATTTT.

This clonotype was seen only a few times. CDR3 in amino acids: CASSKWTSGDKTGELFF. Written as DNA, the CDR3 is TGTGCCAGCAGTAAATGGACTAGCGGGGACAAGACCGGGGAGCTGTTTTTT. The chain recombines TRBV6-2 or TRBV6-3 with TRBJ2-2; TRBD2 aligns across 12 bases. Trimming at V came to 5 bases and at J to 5 bases, leaving 9 bases not matched to a gene. CDR1 is MNHEY and CDR2 is SVGEGT in the germline V gene. The CDR3 has 17 residues.

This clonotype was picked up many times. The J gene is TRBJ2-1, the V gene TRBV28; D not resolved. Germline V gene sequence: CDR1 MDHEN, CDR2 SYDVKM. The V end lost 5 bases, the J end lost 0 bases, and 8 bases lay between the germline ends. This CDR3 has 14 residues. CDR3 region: CASSRRASYNEQFF. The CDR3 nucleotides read TGTGCCAGCAGTCGCAGAGCCTCCTACAATGAGCAGTTCTTC. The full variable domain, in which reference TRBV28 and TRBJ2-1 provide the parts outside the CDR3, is DVKVTQSSRYLVKRTGEKVFLECVQDMDHENMFWYRQDPGLGLRLIYFSYDVKMKEKGDIPEGYSVSREKKERFSLILESASTNQTSMYLCASSRRASYNEQFFGPGTRLTVL.

The CDR3 DNA follows: TGCAGTGCTAGAGCGTCAGTCTACGAGCAGTACTTC. Its translation is CSARASVYEQYF. The V and J genes are TRBV20-1 and TRBJ2-7; no clear D. CDR1 is DFQATT, CDR2 SNEGSKA, per germline (reference sequence). CDR3 size: 12 residues. Trimming removed 1 base from V and 3 bases from J, with 7 bases in between.

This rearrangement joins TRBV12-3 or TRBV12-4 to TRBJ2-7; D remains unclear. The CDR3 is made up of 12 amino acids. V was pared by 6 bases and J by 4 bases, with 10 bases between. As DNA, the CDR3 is TGTGCCAGCAGCCGCAGTGGGTACGAGCAGTACTTC. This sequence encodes CASSRSGYEQYF.

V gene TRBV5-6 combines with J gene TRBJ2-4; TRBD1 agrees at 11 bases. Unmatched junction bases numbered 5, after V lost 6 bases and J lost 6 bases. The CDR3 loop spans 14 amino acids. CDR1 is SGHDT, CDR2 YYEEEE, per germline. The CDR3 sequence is CASTSGQGGNIQYF. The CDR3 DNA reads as TGTGCCAGCACCTCGGGACAGGGGGGAAACATTCAGTACTTC.